This T cell receptor (beta chain) was identified in a study of T cell responses to AZD1222 COVID-19 vaccine. About this clone itself: Its antigen remains unidentified.

Second-dose timings of about 4 or about 12 weeks were pooled. Overall study findings and caveats: Within unmutated variant regions lay the reported targets of nearly half of spike-specific TCRs. Regions 160-218 and 743-854 dominated among vaccine-associated CD4 TCRs spanning spike. The study identified only five to seven AZD1222 recipients as seropositive at baseline.

This table comes from immunoSEQ multiplex PCR, and its TCRdb copy is limited to in-frame clones, with some not included. The table lists tens of thousands of clones, about 88% of them singletons. The receptor comes from an adult who received the AZD1222 COVID-19 vaccine. Sequences were derived from peripheral blood, sampled 28 days after the second AZD1222 dose.

CDR3 sequence (DNA): TGTGCCAGCAGCCGCGTCGAACCCGGGGTGATCCTGGGCACCGGGGAGCTGTTTTTT. Amino acid sequence: CASSRVEPGVILGTGELFF. The genes are TRBV3-1 (or the pseudogene TRBV3-2) and TRBJ2-2, with D possibly being TRBD2 (5 bases). Per germline, CDR1 LGHDT and CDR2 YNNKEL (reference sequence). The CDR3 contains 19 residues. V lost 4 bases and J lost 4, with 25 bases in between.